This T cell receptor beta chain appears in the sequencing data of a study of cytomegalovirus exposure and HLA in healthy donors. In the study overall: Of some 360 genotyped donors, roughly 80% clustered with self-reported Caucasian donors. Study-wide results and caveats: Reports described diagnosis of cytomegalovirus status by the classifier as highly specific and sensitive.

Concerning this clone itself: Its antigen is unidentified.

The V gene's germline CDR1 is LNHDA and CDR2 SQIVND (reference sequence). The CDR3 runs to 15 residues. Trimming cost V 9 bases and J 7 bases; bases outside gene matches: 17. In the PCR, 60 Vbeta and 13 Jbeta primers were used. Sequencing used immunoSEQ multiplex PCR; TCRdb keeps in-frame clones, though not all of them. The sample consists of about 170,000 clones, approximately 85% of them appearing once. The sample was PBMCs. This sequence joins TRBV19 and TRBJ1-1; TRBD1 aligns across 7 bases. The sequence derives from a man younger than 40 in good health and CMV-seropositive. CDR3 coding DNA: TGTGCCAGCATGGCTTTAAGGGGGCACCACAGTGAAGCTTTCTTT. It is translated as CASMALRGHHSEAFF.